This is a list of T cell receptor beta chains from one sample in a study of OX40 agonist ivuxolimab in advanced cancers. The data were produced by immunoSEQ multiplex PCR, yet TCRdb's version contains in-frame clones alone and is incomplete. The sample yields 70,000 to 95,000 clones, roughly 83% seen once. Sequencing was performed on CD4+ or CD8+ T cells sorted from blood, taken in a trial of the OX40 agonist ivuxolimab. All receptors come from an adult with an advanced solid tumor such as melanoma, head and neck, liver or kidney cancer. Both conserved end residues are part of each CDR3. Each record gives: J gene, V gene, clone size, D gene, CDR3 length, CDR3 protein, CDR3 DNA. The D gene is left open where the match is weak. Size values are once, few and many counts, or a class for expanded clones, and some rows have none.

J gene: TRBJ2-7; V gene: TRBV7-3; clone size: -; D gene: -; CDR3 length: 13; CDR3 protein: CASSLLAGGEQYF; CDR3 DNA: TGTGCCAGCAGCTTATTGGCGGGCGGAGAGCAGTACTTC
J gene: TRBJ1-1; V gene: TRBV5-6; clone size: -; D gene: -; CDR3 length: 11; CDR3 protein: CASSETVVAFF; CDR3 DNA: TGTGCCAGCAGCGAGACAGTGGTGGCTTTCTTT
J gene: TRBJ2-5; V gene: TRBV5-4; clone size: -; D gene: TRBD2; CDR3 length: 17; CDR3 protein: CASSLDSGGTFRETQYF; CDR3 DNA: TGTGCCAGCAGCTTGGATAGCGGGGGGACATTTAGAGAGACCCAGTACTTC
J gene: TRBJ1-1; V gene: TRBV11-2; clone size: once; D gene: -; CDR3 length: 14; CDR3 protein: CASSDRFQNTEAFF; CDR3 DNA: TGTGCCAGCAGCGACAGATTTCAGAACACTGAAGCTTTCTTT
J gene: TRBJ2-5; V gene: TRBV6-5; clone size: -; D gene: -; CDR3 length: 15; CDR3 protein: CASSSGGAVQETQYF; CDR3 DNA: TGTGCCAGCAGTTCCGGTGGGGCAGTACAAGAGACCCAGTACTTC
J gene: TRBJ1-5; V gene: TRBV19; clone size: once; D gene: -; CDR3 length: 17; CDR3 protein: CASKGGPLSRSNQPQHF; CDR3 DNA: TGTGCCAGTAAGGGGGGGCCTCTTAGTAGGAGCAATCAGCCCCAGCATTTT
J gene: TRBJ1-4; V gene: TRBV29-1; clone size: few; D gene: TRBD1; CDR3 length: 13; CDR3 protein: CSAGRDRGEKLFF; CDR3 DNA: TGCAGCGCAGGCCGGGACAGGGGGGAAAAACTGTTTTTT
J gene: TRBJ2-1; V gene: TRBV7-2; clone size: -; D gene: -; CDR3 length: 14; CDR3 protein: CASSPRQAYNEQFF; CDR3 DNA: TGTGCCAGCAGCCCCCGACAGGCTTACAATGAGCAGTTCTTC
J gene: TRBJ2-1; V gene: TRBV7-3; clone size: -; D gene: TRBD2; CDR3 length: 17; CDR3 protein: CASSLGLAGVGYNEQFF; CDR3 DNA: TGTGCCAGCAGCCTCGGACTAGCGGGGGTAGGATACAATGAGCAGTTCTTC
J gene: TRBJ2-3; V gene: TRBV18; clone size: -; D gene: -; CDR3 length: 16; CDR3 protein: CASSPPLGTSTDTQYF; CDR3 DNA: TGTGCCAGCTCACCACCTCTAGGCACTAGCACAGATACGCAGTATTTT
J gene: TRBJ1-1; V gene: TRBV7-2; clone size: -; D gene: TRBD1; CDR3 length: 13; CDR3 protein: CASSSQGDTEAFF; CDR3 DNA: TGTGCCAGCAGCTCACAGGGGGACACTGAAGCTTTCTTT
J gene: TRBJ1-1; V gene: TRBV19; clone size: few; D gene: -; CDR3 length: 15; CDR3 protein: CASTGGGGRNTEAFF; CDR3 DNA: TGTGCCAGTACCGGTGGGGGAGGTAGAAACACTGAAGCTTTCTTT
J gene: TRBJ2-5; V gene: TRBV4-1; clone size: -; D gene: -; CDR3 length: 15; CDR3 protein: CASSQDPPPPETQYF; CDR3 DNA: TGCGCCAGCAGCCAAGATCCCCCTCCCCCGGAGACCCAGTACTTC
J gene: TRBJ1-2; V gene: TRBV27; clone size: -; D gene: -; CDR3 length: 13; CDR3 protein: CASSLQGNYGYTF; CDR3 DNA: TGTGCCAGCAGTTTACAGGGAAACTATGGCTACACCTTC
J gene: TRBJ2-7; V gene: TRBV6-5; clone size: -; D gene: -; CDR3 length: 12; CDR3 protein: CASSPDGYEQYF; CDR3 DNA: TGTGCCAGCAGTCCGGACGGCTACGAGCAGTACTTC
J gene: TRBJ1-2; V gene: TRBV5-5; clone size: -; D gene: -; CDR3 length: 15; CDR3 protein: CASSFQGRSDYGYTF; CDR3 DNA: TGTGCCAGCAGCTTTCAGGGGAGATCAGACTATGGCTACACCTTC
J gene: TRBJ1-1; V gene: TRBV5-1; clone size: -; D gene: -; CDR3 length: 13; CDR3 protein: CASSLEGNTEAFF; CDR3 DNA: TGCGCCAGCAGCTTGGAGGGAAACACTGAAGCTTTCTTT
J gene: TRBJ2-7; V gene: TRBV6-1; clone size: -; D gene: TRBD2; CDR3 length: 14; CDR3 protein: CASSRDYRSYEQYF; CDR3 DNA: TGTGCCAGCAGTAGGGACTACCGCTCCTACGAGCAGTACTTC
J gene: TRBJ2-2; V gene: TRBV21-1; clone size: few; D gene: -; CDR3 length: 13; CDR3 protein: CASSTTVSRELFF; CDR3 DNA: TGTGCCAGCAGCACCACAGTTTCCCGGGAGCTGTTTTTT
J gene: TRBJ1-2; V gene: TRBV10-3; clone size: -; D gene: TRBD1; CDR3 length: 14; CDR3 protein: CAISGSTGPNGYTF; CDR3 DNA: TGTGCCATCAGTGGGTCGACAGGGCCCAATGGCTACACCTTC
J gene: TRBJ1-2; V gene: TRBV6-9; clone size: -; D gene: -; CDR3 length: 13; CDR3 protein: CAVRQGVNYGYTF; CDR3 DNA: TGTGCCGTCAGGCAGGGAGTTAACTATGGCTACACCTTC
J gene: TRBJ1-1; V gene: TRBV25-1; clone size: -; D gene: -; CDR3 length: 16; CDR3 protein: CASSPRGTLMNTEAFF; CDR3 DNA: TGTGCCAGCAGTCCTCGGGGGACACTTATGAACACTGAAGCTTTCTTT
J gene: TRBJ1-2; V gene: TRBV7-8; clone size: -; D gene: TRBD1; CDR3 length: 15; CDR3 protein: CASSSQGRGDYGYTF; CDR3 DNA: TGTGCCAGCAGCTCCCAGGGCAGGGGGGACTATGGCTACACCTTC
J gene: TRBJ2-1; V gene: TRBV15; clone size: -; D gene: -; CDR3 length: 13; CDR3 protein: CATSRVVAREQFF; CDR3 DNA: TGTGCCACCAGCAGAGTGGTAGCACGGGAGCAGTTCTTC
J gene: TRBJ2-3; V gene: TRBV11-2; clone size: -; D gene: TRBD2; CDR3 length: 19; CDR3 protein: CASSLAPSGSGGLQDTQYF; CDR3 DNA: TGTGCCAGCAGCTTAGCCCCAAGTGGGAGCGGGGGGCTTCAAGATACGCAGTATTTT
J gene: TRBJ2-2; V gene: TRBV19; clone size: once; D gene: TRBD2; CDR3 length: 15; CDR3 protein: CASNYLGLVPGELFF; CDR3 DNA: TGTGCCAGTAACTATTTAGGACTAGTCCCCGGGGAGCTGTTTTTT
J gene: TRBJ1-2; V gene: TRBV10-2; clone size: -; D gene: TRBD1; CDR3 length: 13; CDR3 protein: CASSESWDRFYTF; CDR3 DNA: TGCGCCAGCAGTGAGTCCTGGGACAGGTTCTACACCTTC
J gene: TRBJ1-2; V gene: TRBV6-5; clone size: once; D gene: TRBD1; CDR3 length: 15; CDR3 protein: CASSYSTGRGGGYTF; CDR3 DNA: TGTGCCAGCAGTTACTCGACAGGGCGGGGGGGTGGCTACACCTTC
J gene: TRBJ1-1; V gene: TRBV29-1; clone size: -; D gene: -; CDR3 length: 11; CDR3 protein: CSVRRDTEAFF; CDR3 DNA: TGCAGCGTTCGCAGGGATACTGAAGCTTTCTTT
J gene: TRBJ1-1; V gene: TRBV19; clone size: -; D gene: -; CDR3 length: 16; CDR3 protein: CATVGLGGRLNTEAFF; CDR3 DNA: TGTGCCACTGTAGGGTTGGGCGGAAGATTGAACACTGAAGCTTTCTTT
J gene: TRBJ1-2; V gene: TRBV7-9; clone size: -; D gene: -; CDR3 length: 14; CDR3 protein: CASSPGTTNYGYTF; CDR3 DNA: TGTGCCAGCAGCCCCGGGACAACGAACTATGGCTACACCTTC
J gene: TRBJ2-2; V gene: TRBV30; clone size: -; D gene: -; CDR3 length: 12; CDR3 protein: CARASVSGELFF; CDR3 DNA: TGTGCCCGAGCTAGCGTTTCCGGGGAGCTGTTTTTT
J gene: TRBJ1-2; V gene: TRBV6-1; clone size: -; D gene: -; CDR3 length: 15; CDR3 protein: CASSESVVRLDGYTF; CDR3 DNA: TGTGCCAGCAGTGAATCAGTCGTGAGGCTTGATGGCTACACCTTC
J gene: TRBJ2-3; V gene: TRBV19; clone size: -; D gene: -; CDR3 length: 10; CDR3 protein: CASGVDTQYF; CDR3 DNA: TGTGCCAGTGGGGTTGATACGCAGTATTTT
J gene: TRBJ2-2; V gene: TRBV6-1; clone size: -; D gene: -; CDR3 length: 14; CDR3 protein: CASSPMIMAGELFF; CDR3 DNA: TGTGCCAGCAGTCCTATGATCATGGCCGGGGAGCTGTTTTTT
J gene: TRBJ2-7; V gene: TRBV10-2; clone size: -; D gene: -; CDR3 length: 16; CDR3 protein: CASSYGTPLLDYEQYF; CDR3 DNA: TGCGCCAGCAGTTACGGGACCCCCCTGTTGGACTACGAGCAGTACTTC
J gene: TRBJ2-1; V gene: TRBV27; clone size: -; D gene: TRBD2; CDR3 length: 16; CDR3 protein: CASSPTGTSGYNEQFF; CDR3 DNA: TGTGCCAGCAGTCCAACCGGGACTAGCGGATACAATGAGCAGTTCTTC